The 8 T cell receptor beta chains presented below share a single source sample, sequenced in a study of cytomegalovirus exposure and HLA in healthy donors. Vbeta (60) and Jbeta (13) primers were used in the PCR. Assay used: immunoSEQ multiplex PCR; TCRdb lists only in-frame clones, some missing. The data show approximately 110,000 clones, 73% seen once. The sample consisted of PBMCs. The receptors were sampled from a man between 35 and 55 years old in good health and CMV-seronegative.

The chain is built from TRBV5-6 and TRBJ1-2, with D perhaps TRBD1 (5 bases). The germline V gene has CDR1 SGHDT and CDR2 YYEEEE. This CDR3 spans 13 amino acids. The V gene lost 4 bases and the J gene lost 4 bases, with 11 bases spanning the gap. The DNA for the CDR3 is TGTGCCAGCAGCCCAGCGGGGCCCTATGGCTACACCTTC. It yields the protein CASSPAGPYGYTF.

The gene calls are TRBV7-9 and TRBJ1-2; 7 nucleotides agree with TRBD1. Germline assignment: CDR1 SEHNR and CDR2 FQNEAQ (reference sequence). V gave up 3 bases and J gave up 3 bases; unmatched junction bases: 4. This CDR3 is 14 amino acids long. The CDR3 DNA sequence: TGTGCCAGCAGCTTCACCACAGGGGACTATGGCTACACCTTC. Amino acid sequence: CASSFTTGDYGYTF.

The rearrangement joins TRBV4-3 to TRBJ2-3, with D maybe TRBD2 (5 bases). The CDR3 length is 13 residues. Germline V gene data show CDR1 as LGHNA and CDR2 as YSLEER. V gave up 1 base and J gave up 9 bases, with 11 bases separating them. CDR3 amino acids: CASSQGLSGTQYF. CDR3 nucleotides: TGCGCCAGCAGCCAAGGTCTCTCGGGGACGCAGTATTTT.

Note on this clone: Other DNA variants within this sample encode the same CDR3. V gene TRBV19 combines with J gene TRBJ1-5; D remains unclear. Germline V gene data show CDR1 as LNHDA and CDR2 as SQIVND (reference sequence). V was trimmed by 3 bases and J by 7 bases, leaving 10 bases between them. CDR3 length: 13 amino acids. CDR3 DNA sequence: TGTGCCAGTAGTATCCTCGTACGGCAGCCCCAGCATTTT. Translation: CASSILVRQPQHF.

This clone was observed a handful of times. V gene TRBV6-5 combines with J gene TRBJ1-1; D is ambiguous. The germline CDR1 and CDR2 sequences are MNHEY and SVGAGI. This CDR3 contains 15 residues. Deletions cut 0 bases from V and 0 bases from J, with 8 bases between. The CDR3 is CASSYSRRVNTEAFF. CDR3 in DNA: TGTGCCAGCAGTTACTCGAGACGGGTGAACACTGAAGCTTTCTTT.

The rearrangement joins TRBV19 to TRBJ1-5; D is perhaps TRBD1 (6 bases). With 9 bases removed from V and 1 base from J, the gap between germline ends came to 10 bases. This CDR3 is built from 13 residues. CDR1 is LNHDA and CDR2 is SQIVND in the germline V gene (reference sequence). CDR3 sequence (DNA): TGTGCCAGCACCGACAGGAGCAATCAGCCCCAGCATTTT. Amino acid sequence: CASTDRSNQPQHF.

The chain uses TRBV18 and TRBJ1-5; TRBD1 is a possible D gene (5 bases). The CDR3 spans 14 residues. V lost 5 bases, J lost 3 bases, and 11 bases lay in between. CDR1 and CDR2 (germline): KGHSH, LQKENI. CDR3 region: CASSSGTSNQPQHF. The CDR3 DNA is TGTGCCAGCTCATCCGGGACTTCCAATCAGCCCCAGCATTTT. Variable domain in full (rest from reference TRBV18 and TRBJ1-5): NAGVMQNPRHLVRRRGQEARLRCSPMKGHSHVYWYRQLPEEGLKFMVYLQKENIIDESGMPKERFSAEFPKEGPSILRIQQVVRGDSAAYFCASSSGTSNQPQHFGDGTRLSIL.

This chain connects TRBV2 to TRBJ2-7; D is perhaps TRBD2 (5 bases). Trimming stripped 6 bases from V and 4 bases from J, with 13 bases between. Germline CDR1 is SNHLY and CDR2 is FYNNEI. The CDR3 is 13 amino acids. Here the CDR3 reads CASRDPRGYEQYF. CDR3 DNA: TGTGCCAGCAGAGACCCTCGGGGATACGAGCAGTACTTC. The full variable domain, its missing parts supplied by reference TRBV2 and TRBJ2-7, is EPEVTQTPSHQVTQMGQEVILRCVPISNHLYFYWYRQILGQKVEFLVSFYNNEISEKSEIFDDQFSVERPDGSNFTLKIRSTKLEDSAMYFCASRDPRGYEQYFGPGTRLTVT.